The rows below give T cell receptor beta chains drawn from one sample of a study of shared clonotypes between healthy human individuals. Produced via immunoSEQ multiplex PCR; TCRdb's table is partial and in-frame only. The table lists some 2,500,000 clones, roughly 93% of them singletons, with approximately 0.36% in the top ten. Input material: naive CD4+ T cells from PBMCs. These receptors came from a man aged 18 to 29 in good health. Some clones in this sample may be carry-over from other donors' samples. Both conserved end residues are part of each CDR3. Fields, in order: clone size, J gene, D gene, V gene, CDR3 protein, CDR3 DNA. A D gene is named only where the DNA matches it firmly. Size is omitted from some rows. Given values are once, few, many or a class for expanded clones.

clone_size: .
j_call: TRBJ2-2
d_call: TRBD2
v_call: TRBV7-3
cdr3_aa: CASSPGRGIAGELFF
cdr3_nt: TGTGCCAGCAGCCCCGGGAGGGGGATTGCCGGGGAGCTGTTTTTT

clone_size: .
j_call: TRBJ2-7
d_call: TRBD2
v_call: TRBV7-3
cdr3_aa: CASSLTASGSSKTYEQYF
cdr3_nt: TGTGCCAGCAGCTTAACGGCTAGCGGGTCTTCCAAAACCTACGAGCAGTACTTC

clone_size: .
j_call: TRBJ2-1
d_call: .
v_call: TRBV7-3
cdr3_aa: CASSPTNPAYNEQFF
cdr3_nt: TGTGCCAGCAGCCCGACAAACCCCGCCTACAATGAGCAGTTCTTC

clone_size: .
j_call: TRBJ2-1
d_call: TRBD2
v_call: TRBV5-1
cdr3_aa: CASRVGTSNEQFF
cdr3_nt: TGCGCCAGCAGGGTCGGGACTAGCAATGAGCAGTTCTTC

clone_size: .
j_call: TRBJ2-2
d_call: .
v_call: TRBV7-2
cdr3_aa: CASTLGTGNTGELFF
cdr3_nt: TGTGCCAGCACCCTCGGGACTGGGAACACCGGGGAGCTGTTTTTT

clone_size: .
j_call: TRBJ2-7
d_call: TRBD2
v_call: TRBV18
cdr3_aa: CASSLLTSGTYEQYF
cdr3_nt: TGTGCCAGCTCACTACTGACTAGCGGCACCTACGAGCAGTACTTC

clone_size: .
j_call: TRBJ1-2
d_call: .
v_call: TRBV18
cdr3_aa: CASSGTQNYGYTF
cdr3_nt: TGTGCCAGCTCGGGGACACAAAACTATGGCTACACCTTC

clone_size: .
j_call: TRBJ2-3
d_call: TRBD2
v_call: TRBV7-6
cdr3_aa: CASSLRPGGSRYTDTQYF
cdr3_nt: TGTGCCAGCAGCTTACGCCCGGGGGGTTCCAGATACACAGATACGCAGTATTTT

clone_size: .
j_call: TRBJ1-5
d_call: .
v_call: TRBV2
cdr3_aa: CAGSWGRNQPQHF
cdr3_nt: TGTGCCGGGTCGTGGGGCCGCAATCAGCCCCAGCATTTT

clone_size: .
j_call: TRBJ2-1
d_call: TRBD1
v_call: TRBV7-3
cdr3_aa: CASSSGQGTGGVEQFF
cdr3_nt: TGTGCCAGCAGCTCAGGACAGGGGACCGGAGGGGTTGAGCAGTTCTTC

clone_size: .
j_call: TRBJ2-7
d_call: TRBD2
v_call: TRBV7-9
cdr3_aa: CASETSVTYEQYF
cdr3_nt: TGTGCCAGTGAGACTAGCGTAACCTACGAGCAGTACTTC

clone_size: .
j_call: TRBJ2-5
d_call: TRBD1
v_call: TRBV19
cdr3_aa: CASSHTGGASETQYF
cdr3_nt: TGTGCCAGTAGCCACACAGGGGGCGCGTCGGAGACCCAGTACTTC

clone_size: .
j_call: TRBJ1-1
d_call: .
v_call: TRBV5-1
cdr3_aa: CASSSQGGGQTEAFF
cdr3_nt: TGCGCCAGCAGCTCCCAAGGGGGGGGCCAGACTGAAGCTTTCTTT

clone_size: once
j_call: TRBJ2-5
d_call: TRBD1
v_call: TRBV11-2
cdr3_aa: CASSPTGGETQYF
cdr3_nt: TGTGCCAGCAGCCCAACAGGGGGCGAGACCCAGTACTTC

clone_size: .
j_call: TRBJ2-1
d_call: .
v_call: TRBV27
cdr3_aa: CASSPRTGAIDEQFF
cdr3_nt: TGTGCCAGCAGTCCTCGGACGGGGGCCATCGATGAGCAGTTCTTC

clone_size: .
j_call: TRBJ2-1
d_call: .
v_call: TRBV4-2
cdr3_aa: CASSQDLALSYNEQFF
cdr3_nt: TGTGCCAGCAGCCAAGATCTAGCGCTCTCCTACAATGAGCAGTTCTTC

clone_size: .
j_call: TRBJ1-2
d_call: .
v_call: TRBV5-1
cdr3_aa: CASSLGVGINYGYTF
cdr3_nt: TGCGCCAGCAGCTTGGGGGTAGGGATTAACTATGGCTACACCTTC

clone_size: .
j_call: TRBJ2-2
d_call: .
v_call: TRBV29-1
cdr3_aa: CSVSFLGMTGELFF
cdr3_nt: TGCAGCGTTTCCTTCTTGGGTATGACCGGGGAGCTGTTTTTT

clone_size: .
j_call: TRBJ2-5
d_call: .
v_call: TRBV5-4
cdr3_aa: CASGRGQETQYF
cdr3_nt: TGTGCCAGCGGACGGGGGCAAGAGACCCAGTACTTC

clone_size: .
j_call: TRBJ2-5
d_call: .
v_call: TRBV13
cdr3_aa: CASAVAYLETQYF
cdr3_nt: TGTGCCAGCGCGGTAGCGTATTTAGAGACCCAGTACTTC

clone_size: .
j_call: TRBJ2-1
d_call: TRBD2
v_call: TRBV5-1
cdr3_aa: CASSQTSGTYNEQFF
cdr3_nt: TGCGCCAGCAGCCAAACTAGCGGGACCTACAATGAGCAGTTCTTC

clone_size: .
j_call: TRBJ2-5
d_call: TRBD2
v_call: TRBV7-2
cdr3_aa: CASSFFSGSGETQYF
cdr3_nt: TGTGCCAGCAGCTTCTTCAGCGGGAGTGGTGAGACCCAGTACTTC

clone_size: .
j_call: TRBJ1-6
d_call: TRBD1
v_call: TRBV5-6
cdr3_aa: CASSPDRGRDNSPLHF
cdr3_nt: TGTGCCAGCAGCCCCGACAGGGGGCGAGATAATTCACCCCTCCACTTT